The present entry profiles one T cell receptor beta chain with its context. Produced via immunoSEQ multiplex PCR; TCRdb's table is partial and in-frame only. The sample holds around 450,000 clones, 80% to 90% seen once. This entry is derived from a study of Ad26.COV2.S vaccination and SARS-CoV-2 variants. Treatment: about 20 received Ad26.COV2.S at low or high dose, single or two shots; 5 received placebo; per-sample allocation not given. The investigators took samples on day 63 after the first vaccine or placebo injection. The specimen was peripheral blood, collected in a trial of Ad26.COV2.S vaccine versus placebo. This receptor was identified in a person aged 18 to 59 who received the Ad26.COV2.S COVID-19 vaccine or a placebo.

The CDR3 reads CASSEPGRGELFF. CDR3 in DNA: TGTGCCAGCAGCGAGCCAGGCCGCGGGGAGCTGTTTTTT. V and J are TRBV9 and TRBJ2-2; D is uncertain. Germline CDR1 SGDLS, CDR2 YYNGEE. CDR3 length equals 13 residues. Trimming removed 3 bases from V and 7 bases from J, with 10 bases in between.